The clone carrying this T cell receptor beta chain was seen more than once but under ten times. As yet, its antigen is unknown. The data derive from a study of identical twins. Whole-study findings and limits: Alpha sequences that were out-of-frame and twin-shared showed an excess of low generation probability.

The V segment lost 6 bases and the J segment 4 bases; nucleotides outside the gene matches: 14. Per germline, CDR1 ENHRY and CDR2 SYGVKD. CDR3 size: 16 residues. TCRdb reanalysed the 5' RACE reads using MiXCR and keeps one entry per CDR3 protein. The table shows approximately 620,000 distinct CDR3 sequences, with around 8.3% occurring only once. These records were also assigned to another study, of yellow fever vaccine responses in identical twins. That publication notes: Twin vaccine T cell responses reportedly seemed partly convergent, partly personalized.

The sample comprised PBMCs. The sequence derives from a young woman in good health. This rearrangement joins TRBV10-3 to TRBJ1-2; 7 bases match TRBD1. CDR3 bases: TGTGCCATCAGAGCCGCTTTAGGGGACAGCTTCTATGGCTACACCTTC. The encoded protein is CAIRAALGDSFYGYTF.